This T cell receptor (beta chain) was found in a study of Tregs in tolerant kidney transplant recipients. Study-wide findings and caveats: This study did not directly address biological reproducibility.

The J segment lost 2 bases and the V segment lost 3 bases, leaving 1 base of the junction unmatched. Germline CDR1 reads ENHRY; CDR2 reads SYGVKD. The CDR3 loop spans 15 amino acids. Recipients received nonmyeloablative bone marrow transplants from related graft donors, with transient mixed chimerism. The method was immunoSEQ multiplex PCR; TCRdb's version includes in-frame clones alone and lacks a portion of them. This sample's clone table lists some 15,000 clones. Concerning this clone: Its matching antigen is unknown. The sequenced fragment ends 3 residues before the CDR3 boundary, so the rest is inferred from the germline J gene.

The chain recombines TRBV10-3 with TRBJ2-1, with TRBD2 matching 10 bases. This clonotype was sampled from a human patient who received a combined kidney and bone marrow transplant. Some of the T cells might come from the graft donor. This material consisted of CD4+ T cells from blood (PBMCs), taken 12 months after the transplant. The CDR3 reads CAISDSGGTYNEQFF. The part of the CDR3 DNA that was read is TGTGCCATCAGTGATAGCGGGGGGACCTACAATGAG.